This T cell receptor (beta chain) was sequenced for a study of CD8 T cells in Susac syndrome. The RNA input was roughly 0.45 to 1 ug, and it was reverse transcribed with random hexamers. Via MiXCR, TCRdb re-called the immunoSEQ multiplex PCR reads, giving one row per CDR3 protein. The repertoire consists of about 47,000 distinct CDR3 sequences, with nearly 95% occurring once and the leading ten covering roughly 0.45%. This clonotype was seen a single time. Germline values: CDR1 SEHNR, CDR2 FQNEAQ (reference sequence). The length of the CDR3 is 14 residues. V gave up 3 bases and J gave up 2 bases, with 8 bases separating them.

This chain joins TRBV7-9 and TRBJ2-1; D may be TRBD1 or TRBD2 (6 bases each). Sequencing input: CD8+ T cells from PBMCs. The origin of this receptor is a human donor in good health. CDR3 loop: CASSLGGPYNEQFF. Here the CDR3 DNA reads TGTGCCAGCAGCTTGGGGGGCCCCTACAATGAGCAGTTCTTC.